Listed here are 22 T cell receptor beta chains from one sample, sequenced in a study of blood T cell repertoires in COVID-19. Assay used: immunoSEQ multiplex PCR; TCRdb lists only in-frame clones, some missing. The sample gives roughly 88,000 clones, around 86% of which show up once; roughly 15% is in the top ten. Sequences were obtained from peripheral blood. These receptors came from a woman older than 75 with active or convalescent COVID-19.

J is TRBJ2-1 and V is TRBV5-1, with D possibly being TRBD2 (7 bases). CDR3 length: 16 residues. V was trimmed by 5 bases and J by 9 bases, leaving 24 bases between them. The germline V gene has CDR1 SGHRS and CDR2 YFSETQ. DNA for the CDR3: TGCGCCAGCAGTACCTCGGGGGGCCCCTTGGTTAGTGAGCAGTTCTTC. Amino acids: CASSTSGGPLVSEQFF.

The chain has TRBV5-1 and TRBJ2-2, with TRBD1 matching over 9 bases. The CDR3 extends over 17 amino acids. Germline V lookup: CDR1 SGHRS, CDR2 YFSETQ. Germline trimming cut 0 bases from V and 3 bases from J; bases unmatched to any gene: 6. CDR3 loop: CASSLARTGVDTGELFF. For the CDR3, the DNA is TGCGCCAGCAGCTTGGCAAGGACAGGGGTAGACACCGGGGAGCTGTTTTTT.

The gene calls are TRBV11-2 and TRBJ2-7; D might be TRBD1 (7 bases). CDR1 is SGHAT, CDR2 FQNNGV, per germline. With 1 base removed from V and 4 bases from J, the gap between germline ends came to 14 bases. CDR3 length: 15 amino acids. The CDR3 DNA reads TGTGCCAGCAGCTTAGTAGGGTCAGGGGGGTACGAGCAGTACTTC. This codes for CASSLVGSGGYEQYF.

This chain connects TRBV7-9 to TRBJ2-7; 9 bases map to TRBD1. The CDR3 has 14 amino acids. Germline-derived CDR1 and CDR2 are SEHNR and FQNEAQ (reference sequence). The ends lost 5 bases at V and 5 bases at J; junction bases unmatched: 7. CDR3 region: CASSLGQGLDEQYF. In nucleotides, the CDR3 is TGTGCCAGCAGCCTCGGACAGGGGCTAGACGAGCAGTACTTC.

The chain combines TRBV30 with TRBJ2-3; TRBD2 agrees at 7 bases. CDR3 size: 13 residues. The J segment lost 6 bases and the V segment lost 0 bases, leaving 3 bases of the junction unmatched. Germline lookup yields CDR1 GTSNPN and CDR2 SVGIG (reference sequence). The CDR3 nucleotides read TGTGCCTGGAGTGTCGGGGGGTCGGATACGCAGTATTTT. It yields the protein CAWSVGGSDTQYF.

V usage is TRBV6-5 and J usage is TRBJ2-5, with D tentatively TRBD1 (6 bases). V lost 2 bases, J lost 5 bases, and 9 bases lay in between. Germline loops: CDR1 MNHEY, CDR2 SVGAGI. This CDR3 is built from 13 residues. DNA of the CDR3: TGTGCCAGCAGTTACAGGGGGTTGGAGACCCAGTACTTC. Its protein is CASSYRGLETQYF.

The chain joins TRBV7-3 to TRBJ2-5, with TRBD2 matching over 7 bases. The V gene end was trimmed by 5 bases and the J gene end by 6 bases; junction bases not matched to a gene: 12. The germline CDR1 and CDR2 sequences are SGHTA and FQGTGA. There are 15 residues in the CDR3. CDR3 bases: TGTGCCAGCAGCCAGCGACTAGCCACTTCGCAGACCCAGTACTTC. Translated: CASSQRLATSQTQYF.

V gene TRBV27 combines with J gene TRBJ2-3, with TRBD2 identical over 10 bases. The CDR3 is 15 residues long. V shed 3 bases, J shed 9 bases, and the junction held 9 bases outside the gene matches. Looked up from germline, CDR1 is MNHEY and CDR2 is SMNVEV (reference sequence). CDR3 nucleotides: TGTGCCAGCAGTTTGGGCCTAGCGGGAGCCCGAACGCAGTATTTT. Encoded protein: CASSLGLAGARTQYF.

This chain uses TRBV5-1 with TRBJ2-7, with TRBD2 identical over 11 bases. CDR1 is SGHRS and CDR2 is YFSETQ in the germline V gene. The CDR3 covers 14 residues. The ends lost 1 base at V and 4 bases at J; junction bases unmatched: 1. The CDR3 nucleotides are TGCGCCAGCAGCTTGCTAGCGGGAGGATACGAGCAGTACTTC. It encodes CASSLLAGGYEQYF. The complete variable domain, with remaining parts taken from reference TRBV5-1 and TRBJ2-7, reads KAGVTQTPRYLIKTRGQQVTLSCSPISGHRSVSWYQQTPGQGLQFLFEYFSETQRNKGNFPGRFSGRQFSNSRSEMNVSTLELGDSALYLCASSLLAGGYEQYFGPGTRLTVT.

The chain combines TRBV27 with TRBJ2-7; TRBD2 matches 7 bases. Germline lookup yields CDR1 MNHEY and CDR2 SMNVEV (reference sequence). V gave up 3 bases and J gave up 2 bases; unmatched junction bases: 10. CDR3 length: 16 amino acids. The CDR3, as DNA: TGTGCCAGCAGTTTTAGCCTGCCTAGCGGAACCTACGAGCAGTACTTC. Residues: CASSFSLPSGTYEQYF.

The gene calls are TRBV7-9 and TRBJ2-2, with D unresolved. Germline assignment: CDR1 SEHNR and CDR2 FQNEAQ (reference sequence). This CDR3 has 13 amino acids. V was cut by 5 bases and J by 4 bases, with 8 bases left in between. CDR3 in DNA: TGTGCCAGCAGCCTAAAACCCACCGGGGAGCTGTTTTTT. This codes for CASSLKPTGELFF.

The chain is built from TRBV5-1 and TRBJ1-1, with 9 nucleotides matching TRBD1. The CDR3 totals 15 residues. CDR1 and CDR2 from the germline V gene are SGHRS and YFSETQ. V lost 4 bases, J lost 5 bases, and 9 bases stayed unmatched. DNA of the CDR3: TGCGCCAGCAGCCCGATACAGGGGGCAGGAACTGAAGCTTTCTTT. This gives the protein CASSPIQGAGTEAFF.

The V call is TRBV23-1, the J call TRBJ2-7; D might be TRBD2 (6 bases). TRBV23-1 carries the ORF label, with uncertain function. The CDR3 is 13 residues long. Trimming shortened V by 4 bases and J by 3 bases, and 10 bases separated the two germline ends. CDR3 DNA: TGCGCCAGCAGTCCGGGAGAGGGCTACGAGCAGTACTTC. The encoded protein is CASSPGEGYEQYF.

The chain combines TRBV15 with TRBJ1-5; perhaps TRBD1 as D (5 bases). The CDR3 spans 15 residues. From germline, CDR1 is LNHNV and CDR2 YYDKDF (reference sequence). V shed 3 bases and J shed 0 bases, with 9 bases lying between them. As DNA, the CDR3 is TGTGCCACCAGCAGGGGAGGGGTTAGCAATCAGCCCCAGCATTTT. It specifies CATSRGGVSNQPQHF.

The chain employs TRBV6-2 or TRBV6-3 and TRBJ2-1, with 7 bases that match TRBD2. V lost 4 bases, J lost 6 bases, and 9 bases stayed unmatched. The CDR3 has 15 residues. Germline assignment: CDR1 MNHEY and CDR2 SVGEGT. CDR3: CASSSSERGPNEQFF. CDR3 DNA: TGTGCCAGCAGTTCCTCGGAGCGGGGTCCCAATGAGCAGTTCTTC.

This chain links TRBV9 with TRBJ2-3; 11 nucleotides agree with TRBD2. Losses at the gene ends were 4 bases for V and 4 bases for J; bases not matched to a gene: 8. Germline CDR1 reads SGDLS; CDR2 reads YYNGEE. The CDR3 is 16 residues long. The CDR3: CASSHPYSGGADTQYF. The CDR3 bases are TGTGCCAGCAGCCATCCCTATAGCGGGGGGGCAGATACGCAGTATTTT.

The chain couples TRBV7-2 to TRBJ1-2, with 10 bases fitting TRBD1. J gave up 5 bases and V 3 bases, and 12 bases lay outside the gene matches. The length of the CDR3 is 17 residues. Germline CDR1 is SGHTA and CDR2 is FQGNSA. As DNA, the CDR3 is TGTGCCAGCAGCTTCTTCCCTGGCGGACAGGGGGGTTATGGCTACACCTTC. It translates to CASSFFPGGQGGYGYTF.

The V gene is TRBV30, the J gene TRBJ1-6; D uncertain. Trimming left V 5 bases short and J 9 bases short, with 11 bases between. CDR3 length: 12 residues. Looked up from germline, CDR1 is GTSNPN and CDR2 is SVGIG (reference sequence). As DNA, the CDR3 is TGTGCCTGGCAAGCTCCGGGTTCACCCCTCCACTTT. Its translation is CAWQAPGSPLHF. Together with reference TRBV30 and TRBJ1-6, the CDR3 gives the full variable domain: SQTIHQWPATLVQPVGSPLSLECTVEGTSNPNLYWYRQAAGRGLQLLFYSVGIGQISSEVPQNLSASRPQDRQFILSSKKLLLSDSGFYLCAWQAPGSPLHFGNGTRLTVT.

The chain's CDR3 is CASSLGGQGYGYTF. The DNA of the CDR3 is TGTGCCAGCAGCTTAGGGGGACAGGGCTATGGCTACACCTTC. The chain has TRBV13 and TRBJ1-2; 9 bases agree with TRBD1. V was clipped by 0 bases and J by 4 bases; unmatched bases: 0. This CDR3 is built from 14 residues. Germline V lookup: CDR1 PRHDT, CDR2 FYEKMQ (reference sequence). Full variable domain (outside the CDR3, taken from reference TRBV13 and TRBJ1-2): AAGVIQSPRHLIKEKRETATLKCYPIPRHDTVYWYQQGPGQDPQFLISFYEKMQSDKGSIPDRFSAQQFSDYHSELNMSSLELGDSALYFCASSLGGQGYGYTFGSGTRLTVV.

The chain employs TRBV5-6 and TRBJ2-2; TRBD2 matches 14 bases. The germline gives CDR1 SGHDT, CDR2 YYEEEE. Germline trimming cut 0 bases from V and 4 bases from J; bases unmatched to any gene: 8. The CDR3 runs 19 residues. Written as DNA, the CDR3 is TGTGCCAGCAGCTTGGCCCCGGGACTAGCGGGAGCGGCCACCGGGGAGCTGTTTTTT. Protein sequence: CASSLAPGLAGAATGELFF.

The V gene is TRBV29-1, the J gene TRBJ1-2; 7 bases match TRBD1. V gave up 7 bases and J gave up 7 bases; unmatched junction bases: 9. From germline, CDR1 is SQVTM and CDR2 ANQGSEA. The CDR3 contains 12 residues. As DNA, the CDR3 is TGCAGCGGGGGGATGACAGGGTCTGGCTACACCTTC. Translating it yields CSGGMTGSGYTF.

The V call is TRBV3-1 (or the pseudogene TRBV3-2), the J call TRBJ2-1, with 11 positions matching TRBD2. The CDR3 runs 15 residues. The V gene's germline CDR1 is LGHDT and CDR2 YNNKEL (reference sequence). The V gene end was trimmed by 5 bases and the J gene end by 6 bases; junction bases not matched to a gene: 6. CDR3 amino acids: CASSVSGGAANEQFF. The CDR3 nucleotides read TGTGCCAGCAGCGTTAGCGGGGGGGCCGCCAATGAGCAGTTCTTC.